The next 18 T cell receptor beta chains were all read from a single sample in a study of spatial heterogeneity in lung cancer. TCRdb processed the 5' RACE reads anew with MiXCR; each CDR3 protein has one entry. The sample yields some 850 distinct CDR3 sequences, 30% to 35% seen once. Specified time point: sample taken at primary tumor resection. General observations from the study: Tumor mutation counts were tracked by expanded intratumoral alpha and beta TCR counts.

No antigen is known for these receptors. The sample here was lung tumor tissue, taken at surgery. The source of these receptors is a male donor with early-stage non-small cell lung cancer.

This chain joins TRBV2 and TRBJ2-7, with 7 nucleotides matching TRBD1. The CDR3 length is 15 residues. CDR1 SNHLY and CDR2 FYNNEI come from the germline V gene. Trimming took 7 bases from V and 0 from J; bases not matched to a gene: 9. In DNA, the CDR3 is TGTGCCAGCAAGACAGGGCTTGGGAGCTCCTACGAGCAGTACTTC. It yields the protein CASKTGLGSSYEQYF.

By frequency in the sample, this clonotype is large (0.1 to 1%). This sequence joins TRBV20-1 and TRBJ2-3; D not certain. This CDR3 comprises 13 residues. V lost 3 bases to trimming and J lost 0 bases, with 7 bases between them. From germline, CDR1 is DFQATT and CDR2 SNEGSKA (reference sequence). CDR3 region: CSARMSSTDTQYF. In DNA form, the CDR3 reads TGCAGTGCTAGGATGTCTAGCACAGATACGCAGTATTTT.

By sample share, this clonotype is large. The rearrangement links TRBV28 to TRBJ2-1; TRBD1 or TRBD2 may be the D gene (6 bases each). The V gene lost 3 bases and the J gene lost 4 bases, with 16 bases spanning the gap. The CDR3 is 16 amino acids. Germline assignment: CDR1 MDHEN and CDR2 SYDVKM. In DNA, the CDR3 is TGTGCCAGCAGTTTTCGAGGGGGGCAGACATACAATGAGCAGTTCTTC. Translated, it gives CASSFRGGQTYNEQFF.

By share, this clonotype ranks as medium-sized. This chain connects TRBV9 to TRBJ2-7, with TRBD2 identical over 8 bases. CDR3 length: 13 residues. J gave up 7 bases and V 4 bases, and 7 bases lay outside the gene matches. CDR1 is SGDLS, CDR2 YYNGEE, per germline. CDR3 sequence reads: CASSPGGVEEQYF. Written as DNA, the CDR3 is TGTGCCAGCAGCCCGGGGGGGGTAGAGGAGCAGTACTTC.

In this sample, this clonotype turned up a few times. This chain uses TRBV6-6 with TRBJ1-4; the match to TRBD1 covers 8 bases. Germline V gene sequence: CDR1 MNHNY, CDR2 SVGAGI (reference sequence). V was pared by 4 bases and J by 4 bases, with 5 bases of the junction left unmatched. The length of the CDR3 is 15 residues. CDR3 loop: CASSSGQGRNEKLFF. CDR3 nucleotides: TGTGCCAGCAGTTCCGGACAGGGCCGTAATGAAAAACTGTTTTTT.

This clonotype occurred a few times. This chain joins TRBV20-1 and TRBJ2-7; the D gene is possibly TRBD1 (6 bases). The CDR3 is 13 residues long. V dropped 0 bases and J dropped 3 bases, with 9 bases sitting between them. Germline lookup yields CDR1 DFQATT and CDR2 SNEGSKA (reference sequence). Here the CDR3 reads CSAREQGYYEQYF. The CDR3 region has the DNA TGCAGTGCTAGAGAACAGGGCTACTACGAGCAGTACTTC.

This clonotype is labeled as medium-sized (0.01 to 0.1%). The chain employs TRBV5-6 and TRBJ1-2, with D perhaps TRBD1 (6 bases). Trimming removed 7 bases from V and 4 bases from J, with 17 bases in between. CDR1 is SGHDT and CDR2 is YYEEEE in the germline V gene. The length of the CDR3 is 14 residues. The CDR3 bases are TGTGCCAGCGTCGGACAGCAGAGGGGCTATGGCTACACCTTC. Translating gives CASVGQQRGYGYTF.

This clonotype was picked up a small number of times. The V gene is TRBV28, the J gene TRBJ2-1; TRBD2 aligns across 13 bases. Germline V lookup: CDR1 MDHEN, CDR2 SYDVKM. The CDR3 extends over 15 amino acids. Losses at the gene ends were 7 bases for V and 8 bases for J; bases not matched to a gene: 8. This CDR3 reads CASTLAGGPSDEQFF. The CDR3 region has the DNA TGTGCCAGCACACTAGCGGGAGGGCCCTCTGATGAGCAGTTCTTC.

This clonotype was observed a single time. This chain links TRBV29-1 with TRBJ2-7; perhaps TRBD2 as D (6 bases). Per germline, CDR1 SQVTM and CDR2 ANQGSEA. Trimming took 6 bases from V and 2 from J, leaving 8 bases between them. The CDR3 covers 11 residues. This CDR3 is CSVAGTYEQYF. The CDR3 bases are TGCAGCGTCGCGGGGACCTACGAGCAGTACTTC.

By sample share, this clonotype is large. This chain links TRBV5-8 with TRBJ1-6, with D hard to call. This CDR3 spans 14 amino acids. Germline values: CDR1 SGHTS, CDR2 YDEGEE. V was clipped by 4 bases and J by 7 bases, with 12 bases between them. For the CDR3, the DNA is TGTGCCAGCAGCCGGCGCTCTGGGAATTCACCCCTCCACTTT. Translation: CASSRRSGNSPLHF.

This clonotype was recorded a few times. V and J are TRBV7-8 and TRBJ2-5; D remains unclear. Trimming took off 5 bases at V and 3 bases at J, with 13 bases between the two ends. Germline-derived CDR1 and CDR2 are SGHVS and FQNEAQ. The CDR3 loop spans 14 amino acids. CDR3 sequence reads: CASSRSVIEETQYF. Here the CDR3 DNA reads TGTGCCAGCAGCCGTTCCGTCATAGAAGAGACCCAGTACTTC.

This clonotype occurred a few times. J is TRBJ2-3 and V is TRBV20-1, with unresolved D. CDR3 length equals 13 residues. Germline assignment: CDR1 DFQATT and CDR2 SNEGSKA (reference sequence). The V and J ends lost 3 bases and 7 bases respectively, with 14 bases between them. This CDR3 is CSARSATLHTQYF. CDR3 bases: TGCAGTGCTAGGTCCGCCACACTACATACGCAGTATTTT.

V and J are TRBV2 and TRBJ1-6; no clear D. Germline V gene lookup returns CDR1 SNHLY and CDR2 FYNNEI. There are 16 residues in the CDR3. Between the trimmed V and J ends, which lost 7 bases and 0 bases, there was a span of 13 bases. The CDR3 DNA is TGTGCCAGCACCCTGACATGGACCTCCTATAATTCACCCCTCCACTTT. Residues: CASTLTWTSYNSPLHF.

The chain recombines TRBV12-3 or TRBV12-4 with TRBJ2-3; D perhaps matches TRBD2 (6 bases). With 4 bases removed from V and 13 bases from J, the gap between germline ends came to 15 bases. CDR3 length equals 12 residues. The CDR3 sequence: CASSSTRDFKYF. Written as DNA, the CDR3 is TGTGCCAGCAGTTCCACCCGGGACTTCAAGTATTTT.

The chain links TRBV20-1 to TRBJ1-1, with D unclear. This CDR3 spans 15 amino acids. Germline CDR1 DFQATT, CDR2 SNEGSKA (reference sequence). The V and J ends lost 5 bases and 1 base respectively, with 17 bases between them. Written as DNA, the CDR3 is TGCAGTGCTTCGAGCAGGAACTTCCAGAACACTGAAGCTTTCTTT. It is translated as CSASSRNFQNTEAFF.

The CDR3 DNA is TGTGCCAGCAGGCAATGGGAGGGGCCGGCCTACGAGCAGTACTTC. This translates into CASRQWEGPAYEQYF. The rearrangement joins TRBV7-8 to TRBJ2-7, with 7 nucleotides matching TRBD2. This CDR3 has 15 amino acids. Germline loops: CDR1 SGHVS, CDR2 FQNEAQ. The V and J ends lost 6 bases and 2 bases, in that order; junction bases with no gene match: 10.

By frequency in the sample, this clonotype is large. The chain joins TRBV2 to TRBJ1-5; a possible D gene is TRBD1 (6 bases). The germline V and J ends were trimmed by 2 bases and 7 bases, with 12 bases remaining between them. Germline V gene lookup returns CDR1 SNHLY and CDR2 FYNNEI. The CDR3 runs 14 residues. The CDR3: CASSEKGGHQPQHF. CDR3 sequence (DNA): TGTGCCAGCAGTGAAAAGGGGGGCCACCAGCCCCAGCATTTT.

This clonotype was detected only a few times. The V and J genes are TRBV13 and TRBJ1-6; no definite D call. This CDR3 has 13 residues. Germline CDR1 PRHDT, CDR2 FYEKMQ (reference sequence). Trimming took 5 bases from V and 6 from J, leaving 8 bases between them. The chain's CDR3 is CASSEGSNSPLHF. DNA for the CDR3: TGTGCCAGCAGCGAAGGATCTAATTCACCCCTCCACTTT. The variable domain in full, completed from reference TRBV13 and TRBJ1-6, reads AAGVIQSPRHLIKEKRETATLKCYPIPRHDTVYWYQQGPGQDPQFLISFYEKMQSDKGSIPDRFSAQQFSDYHSELNMSSLELGDSALYFCASSEGSNSPLHFGNGTRLTVT.